The T cell receptor (beta chain) under discussion was sequenced for a study of early T cells in non-severe SARS-CoV-2 infection. Across the whole study: Whole-blood bulk RNA, unsorted, was sequenced, and chains were unpaired.

Tagging with unique molecular identifiers was applied to individual cDNA molecules. TCRdb re-called the 5' RACE reads with MiXCR, one entry per CDR3 protein. The sample lists roughly 75,000 distinct CDR3 sequences, 9.5% to 15% occurring once. This clonotype showed up many times. What it recognizes is unknown. The study's findings and limits: The VDJdb matching leaned toward anti-spike CD8 responses and overlooked private and CD4 specificities.

The CDR3 is 13 amino acids. The V gene lost 1 base and the J gene lost 2 bases, with 9 bases spanning the gap. CDR1 and CDR2 from the germline V gene are DFQATT and SNEGSKA (reference sequence). Input material: whole blood. The receptor comes from an adult who was a healthcare worker with PCR-confirmed SARS-CoV-2 infection or an uninfected control (not recorded which). The chain uses TRBV20-1 and TRBJ2-7; the D gene is possibly TRBD2 (6 bases). CDR3 bases: TGCAGTGCTAGAGGAGGACTACCCTACGAGCAGTACTTC. This codes for CSARGGLPYEQYF.